The T cell receptor (beta chain) under discussion was sequenced for a study of control samples from healthy donors and cancer patients. Some clones are missing from TCRdb's copy, which holds only in-frame ones; the method was immunoSEQ multiplex PCR. The table has roughly 130,000 clones, 91% seen once; the top ten hold roughly 7.8%. Sequenced material: blood. This TCR was recovered from a man in his late teens or twenties in good health.

In DNA form, the CDR3 reads TGTGCCAGCACCGTACCCCAGGACGGTAACTCCTACGAGCAGTACTTC. Its protein product is CASTVPQDGNSYEQYF. The chain couples TRBV27 to TRBJ2-7; no reliable D call. V was pared by 7 bases and J by 0 bases, with 19 bases between. Germline loops: CDR1 MNHEY, CDR2 SMNVEV (reference sequence). The CDR3 is 16 residues long.